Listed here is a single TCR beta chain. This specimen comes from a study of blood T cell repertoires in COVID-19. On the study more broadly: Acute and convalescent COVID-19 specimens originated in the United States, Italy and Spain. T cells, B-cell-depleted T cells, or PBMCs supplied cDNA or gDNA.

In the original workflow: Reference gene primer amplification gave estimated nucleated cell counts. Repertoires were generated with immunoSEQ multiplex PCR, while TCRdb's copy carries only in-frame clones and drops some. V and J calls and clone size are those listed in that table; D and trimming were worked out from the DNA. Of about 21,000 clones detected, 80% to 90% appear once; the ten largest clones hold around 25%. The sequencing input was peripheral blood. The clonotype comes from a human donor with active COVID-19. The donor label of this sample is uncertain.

The CDR3 DNA reads as TGTGCCAGCAGTGAACAGGGGGCTGGGTATGGCTACACCTTC. It specifies CASSEQGAGYGYTF. The V and J genes are TRBV28 and TRBJ1-2; 9 positions agree with TRBD1. This CDR3 region has 14 residues. CDR1 MDHEN and CDR2 SYDVKM come from the germline V gene. The ends lost 5 bases at V and 5 bases at J; junction bases unmatched: 6.